The text below deals with one TCR beta chain. This clonotype was found a few times. Its antigen remains undetermined. Base qualities were left out, and no much larger clone turns up one base away. Libraries were built with PCR. TCRdb lists the instrument as Illumina HiSeq 2000. TCRdb trimmed the raw reads at Q25, called clones with MiXCR and kept productive beta chains. Identical CDR3 protein sequences are pooled into one entry, listed with their most common genes and DNA. A total of 89,000 or so distinct CDR3 sequences appear in this sample, roughly half of them only once. The top ten clonotypes cover about 9.5% of the sample. V is cut back by 5 bases and J by 0 bases, with 13 bases in the junction unmatched. Reading the germline V gene gives CDR1 SGHVS and CDR2 FQNEAQ. Including the terminal cysteine and phenylalanine, the CDR3 comprises 19 residues. Just CDR3 DNA is preserved here, 57 bases in frame from base 1.

The sample comes from a study of CDR3 diversity in severe acne (dated by TCRdb to between 2017 and 2020). The clonotype originates from a male donor in good health, serving as a control. Sequenced material: blood. The rearranged segments are TRBV7-8 and TRBJ1-3, and 10 junctional nucleotides match TRBD1. This receptor carries the CDR3 CASSASGTGARFSGNTIYF. The nucleotide sequence reads TGTGCCAGCAGCGCCTCCGGGACAGGGGCCCGATTCTCTGGAAACACCATATATTTT.